This note documents a single TCR beta chain sequence. V was cut by 6 bases and J by 8 bases, with 17 bases left in between. The length of the CDR3 is 13 residues. CDR1 SQVTM and CDR2 ANQGSEA come from the germline V gene. This sample is part of a study of control samples from healthy donors and cancer patients. The data were produced by immunoSEQ multiplex PCR, yet TCRdb's version contains in-frame clones alone and is incomplete. The sample holds about 72,000 clones, around 92% seen once. Input material: blood. The chain carries TRBV29-1 and TRBJ1-3, with D perhaps TRBD1 (5 bases). This clonotype was sampled from an older woman in good health. CDR3 region: CSVDSKGGDTIYF. CDR3 nucleotide sequence: TGCAGCGTCGACAGCAAGGGAGGGGACACCATATATTTT.